The 30 T cell receptor beta chains below all came from one sample that was sequenced in a study of identical twins. TCRdb analysed the 5' RACE reads with MiXCR anew, one entry per CDR3 protein. The sample holds 550,000 to 700,000 distinct CDR3 sequences, 21% seen once. This sample also belongs to another study, concerning T cells expressing NK-cell markers.

The sample comprised PBMCs. These TCRs come from a woman between 18 and 30 years old in good health.

CDR3 bases: TGCGCCAGCACTCCCGGCTCTGGGGCCAACGTCCTGACTTTC. Translation: CASTPGSGANVLTF. The V call is TRBV5-1, the J call TRBJ2-6; D is undetermined. V lost 6 bases, J lost 0 bases, and 7 bases lay in between. This CDR3 is built from 14 residues. Looked up from germline, CDR1 is SGHRS and CDR2 is YFSETQ. The full variable domain, rest sourced from reference TRBV5-1 and TRBJ2-6, is KAGVTQTPRYLIKTRGQQVTLSCSPISGHRSVSWYQQTPGQGLQFLFEYFSETQRNKGNFPGRFSGRQFSNSRSEMNVSTLELGDSALYLCASTPGSGANVLTFGAGSRLTVL.

V gene TRBV5-1 combines with J gene TRBJ1-4; tentative D call: TRBD1 (5 bases). Germline V gives CDR1 SGHRS, CDR2 YFSETQ. The length of the CDR3 is 16 residues. V was clipped by 2 bases and J by 4 bases, with 15 bases between them. This CDR3 reads CASSFSPGRSNEKLFF. CDR3 coding DNA: TGCGCCAGCAGCTTTTCGCCGGGACGGAGTAATGAAAAACTGTTTTTT.

This clonotype was detected many times. CDR3 sequence: CSGRGYTF. CDR3 bases: TGCAGTGGTAGGGGCTACACCTTC. The chain couples TRBV20-1 to TRBJ1-2; D gene unclear. The CDR3 is 8 residues long. Germline CDR1 and CDR2: DFQATT and SNEGSKA (reference sequence). The V gene lost 7 bases and the J gene lost 8 bases, with 5 bases spanning the gap.

This clonotype was picked up many times. This chain links TRBV3-1 with TRBJ2-7; 10 nucleotides line up with TRBD2. After removal of 0 bases from V and 2 bases from J, the junction contained 4 bases not matched to a gene. This CDR3 spans 16 amino acids. From germline, CDR1 is LGHDT and CDR2 YNNKEL (reference sequence). The CDR3 DNA reads as TGTGCCAGCAGCCAAGAAGCGGGAGGGTCCCCCTACGAGCAGTACTTC. This encodes CASSQEAGGSPYEQYF.

The CDR3 bases are TGTGCCATCAGTGCCGCCCTAGACTGGGCCAACGTCCTGACTTTC. Translation: CAISAALDWANVLTF. This rearrangement joins TRBV10-3 to TRBJ2-6; D not resolved. V lost 4 bases, J lost 5 bases, and 12 bases lay in between. Germline V CDR1 and CDR2: ENHRY, SYGVKD. The CDR3 has 15 amino acids.

This clonotype was seen more than once but under ten times. V and J are TRBV20-1 and TRBJ2-7; TRBD2 matches 12 bases. The CDR3 consists of 16 residues. Trimming at V came to 3 bases and at J to 6 bases, leaving 12 bases not matched to a gene. Germline CDR1 reads DFQATT; CDR2 reads SNEGSKA (reference sequence). CDR3 in amino acids: CSASPPRLAGAGEQYF. The CDR3 DNA sequence: TGCAGTGCTAGTCCCCCAAGACTAGCGGGAGCGGGCGAGCAGTACTTC.

The chain uses TRBV11-2 and TRBJ2-4, with TRBD2 identical over 7 bases. The CDR3 runs 16 residues. J gave up 4 bases and V 6 bases, and 12 bases lay outside the gene matches. Germline V gene lookup returns CDR1 SGHAT and CDR2 FQNNGV. CDR3 protein: CASRLGMGGGKNIQYF. The CDR3 region has the DNA TGTGCCAGCAGACTAGGAATGGGCGGGGGAAAAAACATTCAGTACTTC. Together with reference TRBV11-2 and TRBJ2-4, the CDR3 gives the full variable domain: EAGVAQSPRYKIIEKRQSVAFWCNPISGHATLYWYQQILGQGPKLLIQFQNNGVVDDSQLPKDRFSAERLKGVDSTLKIQPAKLEDSAVYLCASRLGMGGGKNIQYFGAGTRLSVL.

There are a few counts of this clonotype. This chain links TRBV9 with TRBJ2-1; 9 bases map to TRBD2. The CDR3 covers 16 residues. Germline assignment: CDR1 SGDLS and CDR2 YYNGEE. The trim removed 3 bases at V and 1 base at J, leaving 5 bases unmatched. CDR3 region: CASSAPAGGSYNEQFF. The CDR3 region has the DNA TGTGCCAGCAGCGCCCCCGCGGGAGGGTCCTACAATGAGCAGTTCTTC.

The CDR3 region has the DNA TGCAGCGTTGGCAGGGACAGGGCCTACGAGCAGTACTTC. It yields the protein CSVGRDRAYEQYF. This rearrangement joins TRBV29-1 to TRBJ2-7, with TRBD1 matching 9 bases. Germline V lookup: CDR1 SQVTM, CDR2 ANQGSEA. CDR3 length equals 13 residues. V lost 4 bases to trimming and J lost 2 bases; unmatched junction nucleotides: 3.

This clonotype has a count of ten or more. The gene calls are TRBV7-2 and TRBJ2-1; 10 bases agree with TRBD2. The V gene's germline CDR1 is SGHTA and CDR2 FQGNSA. V gave up 7 bases and J gave up 8 bases; unmatched junction bases: 14. The CDR3 has 16 amino acids. The CDR3 protein is CASTPQSSGGGYEQFF. Written as DNA, the CDR3 is TGTGCCAGCACCCCCCAGTCCAGCGGGGGGGGGTATGAGCAGTTCTTC.

This clonotype was observed a few times. The CDR3 region is CASSYGTSGLSSGANVLTF. CDR3 nucleotide sequence: TGTGCCAGCAGTTACGGGACTAGCGGGCTGAGCTCTGGGGCCAACGTCCTGACTTTC. The chain employs TRBV6-5 and TRBJ2-6, with 12 bases aligning to TRBD2. Germline values: CDR1 MNHEY, CDR2 SVGAGI. Trimming removed 2 bases from V and 0 bases from J; junction bases left unmatched: 5. The CDR3 loop spans 19 amino acids.

This clonotype has more than one count but fewer than ten. The chain joins TRBV20-1 to TRBJ2-5; 11 bases are a match to TRBD2. The CDR3 length is 15 residues. The germline V gene has CDR1 DFQATT and CDR2 SNEGSKA (reference sequence). With 1 base clipped from V and 2 bases from J, the junction kept 3 bases outside the gene matches. This chain's CDR3 is CSARGVAGGQETQYF. In DNA, the CDR3 is TGCAGTGCTAGAGGGGTAGCGGGGGGGCAAGAGACCCAGTACTTC.

The chain recombines TRBV11-2 with TRBJ1-1; TRBD1 matches 8 bases. The germline CDR1 and CDR2 sequences are SGHAT and FQNNGV. The length of the CDR3 is 15 residues. The ends lost 2 bases at V and 4 bases at J; junction bases unmatched: 6. The CDR3, as DNA: TGTGCCAGCAGCTTATTTCAGGGGGCTGGCACTGAAGCTTTCTTT. This codes for CASSLFQGAGTEAFF.

This clonotype has only a few counts. This rearrangement joins TRBV7-6 to TRBJ2-7; no reliable D call. Trimming cost V 0 bases and J 2 bases, with 17 bases left between them. CDR1 and CDR2 from the germline V gene are SGHVS and FNYEAQ. This CDR3 has 17 amino acids. The CDR3 loop is CASSLAGFGQNAYEQYF. The CDR3 DNA is TGTGCCAGCAGCTTAGCAGGGTTTGGGCAAAATGCCTACGAGCAGTACTTC.

This clonotype turned up a few times. The chain employs TRBV20-1 and TRBJ1-5; D is ambiguous. The V end lost 1 base, the J end lost 0 bases, and 7 bases lay between the germline ends. This CDR3 is built from 14 residues. Germline CDR1 reads DFQATT; CDR2 reads SNEGSKA (reference sequence). The CDR3 DNA reads as TGCAGTGCTAGAGCTTCGGATAGCAATCAGCCCCAGCATTTT. Translation gives CSARASDSNQPQHF.

The chain couples TRBV20-1 to TRBJ2-5; D is perhaps TRBD1 (6 bases). The CDR3 contains 15 residues. Germline CDR1 DFQATT, CDR2 SNEGSKA (reference sequence). V lost 1 base and J lost 10, with 22 bases in between. CDR3 nucleotides: TGCAGTGCTAGAGGCTCTCCCGGGACATCGGCGGTCCAGTACTTC. It yields the protein CSARGSPGTSAVQYF.

This clonotype was seen a few times. The chain links TRBV12-3 or TRBV12-4 to TRBJ2-7; D tentatively reads TRBD1 or TRBD2 (5 bases each). The CDR3 spans 15 residues. The V end was cut by 7 bases, the J end by 4 bases, with 20 bases between. CDR3 nucleotide sequence: TGTGCCAGCAAAACGAACCGGGACGGAGCTTACGAGCAGTACTTC. It is translated as CASKTNRDGAYEQYF.

About this clonotype: The junction differs from germline at one of its ends, possibly a read error. The V gene is TRBV24-1, the J gene TRBJ2-3, with D unclear. The CDR3 is made up of 13 amino acids. From germline, CDR1 is KGHDR and CDR2 SFDVKD. The CDR3 here is CVTSDFSGPTQYF. The DNA of the CDR3 is TGTGTCACCAGTGATTTTTCGGGCCCTACGCAGTATTTT.

This rearrangement joins TRBV28 to TRBJ2-1; D unclear. The CDR3 consists of 14 residues. Germline CDR1 and CDR2: MDHEN and SYDVKM. The V end lost 11 bases, the J end lost 0 bases, and 14 bases lay between the germline ends. The CDR3 DNA is TGTGCCGCTGCACCGGCTAGCTCCTACAATGAGCAGTTCTTC. It specifies CAAAPASSYNEQFF.

The chain carries TRBV5-1 and TRBJ2-7; TRBD1 aligns across 10 bases. Per germline, CDR1 SGHRS and CDR2 YFSETQ. This CDR3 has 15 residues. With V trimmed by 1 base and J by 5 bases, 6 bases remained unmatched. CDR3 DNA sequence: TGCGCCAGCAGCTTGTTGGGACAGGGGTCCCACGAGCAGTACTTC. As protein: CASSLLGQGSHEQYF.

This clonotype was counted many times. J is TRBJ2-7 and V is TRBV12-3 or TRBV12-4, with 13 positions matching TRBD2. V shed 5 bases and J 3 bases; nucleotides not matched to a gene: 10. The CDR3 runs to 17 residues. This chain's CDR3 is CASSRRILAGGIYEQYF. In DNA, the CDR3 is TGTGCCAGCAGTCGACGGATACTAGCGGGAGGGATCTACGAGCAGTACTTC.

This clonotype was counted a few times. V usage is TRBV7-8 and J usage is TRBJ1-5; no definite D call. Germline V gene lookup returns CDR1 SGHVS and CDR2 FQNEAQ. This CDR3 spans 14 amino acids. Trimming pared 1 base from V and 6 bases from J, leaving 10 bases between. As DNA, the CDR3 is TGTGCCAGCAGCTTAGATGGAGGGCTTCAGCCCCAGCATTTT. Translating it yields CASSLDGGLQPQHF. Based on the CDR3 plus reference TRBV7-8 and TRBJ1-5, the full variable domain is GAGVSQSPRYKVAKRGQDVALRCDPISGHVSLFWYQQALGQGPEFLTYFQNEAQLDKSGLPSDRFFAERPEGSVSTLKIQRTQQEDSAVYLCASSLDGGLQPQHFGDGTRLSIL.

V is TRBV29-1 and J is TRBJ2-5; 9 bases match TRBD2. The CDR3 runs to 12 residues. Germline V gene lookup returns CDR1 SQVTM and CDR2 ANQGSEA. V lost 7 bases and J lost 3; bases outside the gene matches: 3. CDR3 sequence: CSGIAGEETQYF. The DNA of the CDR3 is TGCAGCGGTATAGCGGGAGAAGAGACCCAGTACTTC.

V and J are TRBV12-3 or TRBV12-4 and TRBJ2-1; no firm D call. The V end lost 0 bases, the J end lost 0 bases, and 6 bases lay between the germline ends. The CDR3 is 15 residues long. CDR3 in DNA: TGTGCCAGCAGTTTAGCGGATCCCTCCTACAATGAGCAGTTCTTC. Protein product: CASSLADPSYNEQFF.

In this sample, this clonotype turned up a few times. V usage is TRBV7-3 and J usage is TRBJ1-1; no firm D call. Trimming left V 4 bases short and J 1 base short, with 16 bases between. The CDR3 extends over 16 amino acids. CDR1 is SGHTA and CDR2 is FQGTGA in the germline V gene. This chain's CDR3 is CASSYGQPGANTEAFF. The CDR3 DNA is TGTGCCAGCAGCTATGGTCAACCCGGCGCGAACACTGAAGCTTTCTTT.

This clonotype was counted only a few times. The gene calls are TRBV10-3 and TRBJ2-1; 7 nucleotides align to TRBD2. The CDR3 is 13 amino acids. The V gene end was trimmed by 10 bases and the J gene end by 4 bases; junction bases not matched to a gene: 7. Germline values: CDR1 ENHRY, CDR2 SYGVKD. The CDR3 region is CANAGDWYNEQFF. In DNA form, the CDR3 reads TGTGCCAACGCGGGAGACTGGTACAATGAGCAGTTCTTC.

Only a few counts were recorded for this clonotype. The rearrangement joins TRBV6-5 to TRBJ1-1; no definite D call. The CDR3 runs 13 residues. The germline V gene has CDR1 MNHEY and CDR2 SVGAGI. Trimming pared 2 bases from V and 4 bases from J, leaving 8 bases between. The CDR3 DNA is TGTGCCAGCAGTTACCCAGGTAGCACTGAAGCTTTCTTT. Translated, it gives CASSYPGSTEAFF.

In this sample, this clonotype turned up a few times. J is TRBJ1-2 and V is TRBV29-1, with unresolved D. Germline assignment: CDR1 SQVTM and CDR2 ANQGSEA. Trimming pared 1 base from V and 6 bases from J, leaving 9 bases between. The CDR3 length is 12 residues. Here the CDR3 reads CSVEVGGNGYTF. The CDR3 region has the DNA TGCAGCGTTGAAGTAGGCGGGAATGGCTACACCTTC.

V gene TRBV7-2 combines with J gene TRBJ2-1, with 9 bases fitting TRBD1. The CDR3 has 15 residues. With V trimmed by 6 bases and J by 2 bases, 5 bases remained unmatched. Germline assignment: CDR1 SGHTA and CDR2 FQGNSA. The CDR3 is CASSHTGGPYNEQFF. CDR3 nucleotides: TGTGCCAGCAGTCACACAGGGGGCCCCTACAATGAGCAGTTCTTC.

This rearrangement joins TRBV5-1 to TRBJ2-1, with TRBD2 matching 11 bases. Losses at the gene ends were 5 bases for V and 10 bases for J; bases not matched to a gene: 8. Germline-derived CDR1 and CDR2 are SGHRS and YFSETQ. The CDR3 is 14 residues long. CDR3 loop: CASRRTSGGGEQFF. CDR3 nucleotide sequence: TGCGCCAGCAGGAGAACTAGCGGGGGTGGAGAGCAGTTCTTC.